Shown below are 4 T cell receptor beta chains from a single sample sequenced in a study of blood T cell repertoires in COVID-19. The repertoire was sequenced with immunoSEQ multiplex PCR; TCRdb's copy has only in-frame clones and lacks some. This sample has 380,000 or so clones, with 81% found just once. Material for sequencing was peripheral blood. Receptor source: a human donor with acute or convalescent COVID-19. The donor label of this sample is uncertain.

The rearrangement links TRBV7-5 to TRBJ2-2; TRBD1 is taken as the D call from the table, unchecked against the DNA. TRBV7-5 corresponds to a pseudogene. The CDR3 is 17 amino acids. The CDR3 protein is CVRSLGLDRVYTGELFF. DNA of the CDR3: TGTGTCAGAAGCTTAGGGCTGGACAGGGTATACACCGGGGAGCTGTTTTTT.

The gene calls are TRBV7-9 and TRBJ1-3; 8 positions agree with TRBD1. Trimming cost V 3 bases and J 8 bases; bases outside gene matches: 12. The germline gives CDR1 SEHNR, CDR2 FQNEAQ (reference sequence). This CDR3 spans 16 amino acids. CDR3 DNA sequence: TGTGCCAGCAGCTTGACGGGACAGGCCATCGGCGACACCATATATTTT. Translated, it gives CASSLTGQAIGDTIYF.

This chain uses TRBV28 with TRBJ1-2; 9 nucleotides align to TRBD1. Germline assignment: CDR1 MDHEN and CDR2 SYDVKM. The CDR3 extends over 14 amino acids. Trimming cost V 5 bases and J 5 bases; bases outside gene matches: 6. This chain's CDR3 is CASSQTGGGYGYTF. The CDR3 coding sequence is TGTGCCAGCAGTCAGACAGGGGGAGGGTATGGCTACACCTTC.

The chain has TRBV28 and TRBJ1-6, with a weak D call TRBD1 (5 bases). There are 17 residues in the CDR3. V dropped 6 bases and J dropped 2 bases, with 17 bases sitting between them. Per germline, CDR1 MDHEN and CDR2 SYDVKM. CDR3 nucleotides: TGTGCCAGCAGCCCGTGGTACACGGACACCTATAATTCACCCCTCCACTTT. This encodes CASSPWYTDTYNSPLHF.